Following are 15 T cell receptor beta chains from one sample sequenced in a study of cytomegalovirus exposure and HLA in healthy donors (dated 2017 in TCRdb). Library preparation used the immunoSEQ multiplex PCR assay. The multiplex PCR relied on a mix of 60 forward primers for TCR Vbeta segments and 13 reverse primers for TCR Jbeta segments. What TCRdb holds here is the immuneACCESS table cut down to in-frame rearrangements. Part of the clones is not present; checked against another copy, under half of the missing clones reflect an unresolved V gene, and the others are unexplained. Here the sample has 80,000 to 100,000 clones; roughly three quarters occur a single time. 1.4% to 1.5% of the sample belongs to the ten largest clones. Input material: PBMCs. These receptor sequences come from a man aged 40-49 years in good health and CMV-seronegative.

The chain combines TRBV7-3 with TRBJ2-3, with D possibly matching TRBD1 (7 bases). CDR1 is SGHTA, CDR2 FQGTGA, per germline. This CDR3 spans 16 amino acids. V was pared by 2 bases and J by 2 bases, with 14 bases between. CDR3 nucleotides: TGTGCCAGCAGCTTATGGCGGGACAGTAACACAGATACGCAGTATTTT. Protein: CASSLWRDSNTDTQYF.

V gene TRBV5-1 combines with J gene TRBJ2-7; no clear D. Germline CDR1 reads SGHRS; CDR2 reads YFSETQ. The CDR3 spans 14 residues. V gave up 1 base and J gave up 3 bases, with 11 bases separating them. The CDR3 DNA reads as TGCGCCAGCAGCTTGTCGACATCTGGCTACGAGCAGTACTTC. This codes for CASSLSTSGYEQYF.

The V and J genes are TRBV5-1 and TRBJ2-2; maybe TRBD2 (6 bases). This CDR3 is built from 15 residues. CDR1 and CDR2 from the germline V gene are SGHRS and YFSETQ. The germline V and J ends were trimmed by 0 bases and 1 base, with 7 bases remaining between them. As DNA, the CDR3 is TGCGCCAGCAGCTTGGGCGGGGAGAACACCGGGGAGCTGTTTTTT. The encoded protein is CASSLGGENTGELFF.

This chain connects TRBV6-1 to TRBJ1-6; no clear D gene. Germline lookup yields CDR1 MNHNS and CDR2 SASEGT. V was clipped by 7 bases and J by 7 bases, with 11 bases between them. The CDR3 is made up of 13 amino acids. The chain's CDR3 is CASIEVLNSPLHF. CDR3 sequence (DNA): TGTGCCAGCATAGAGGTGCTAAATTCACCCCTCCACTTT.

This clone was seen only a few times. V and J are TRBV19 and TRBJ1-2; the match to TRBD1 covers 11 bases. The CDR3 spans 14 residues. Trimming took 3 bases from V and 8 from J; bases not matched to a gene: 5. Germline V gene lookup returns CDR1 LNHDA and CDR2 SQIVND (reference sequence). The CDR3 reads CASSIQDRGRGYTF. The CDR3 nucleotides read TGTGCCAGTAGTATCCAGGACAGGGGGCGAGGCTACACCTTC. The full variable domain, rest sourced from reference TRBV19 and TRBJ1-2, is DGGITQSPKYLFRKEGQNVTLSCEQNLNHDAMYWYRQDPGQGLRLIYYSQIVNDFQKGDIAEGYSVSREKKESFPLTVTSAQKNPTAFYLCASSIQDRGRGYTFGSGTRLTVV.

The V and J genes are TRBV29-1 and TRBJ2-7; TRBD2 might be the D (5 bases). V was trimmed by 6 bases and J by 7 bases, leaving 16 bases between them. The CDR3 sequence is 12 residues long. Germline V gene lookup returns CDR1 SQVTM and CDR2 ANQGSEA. CDR3 region: CSVTASGGEQYF. The CDR3 DNA sequence: TGCAGCGTGACGGCCAGCGGCGGGGAGCAGTACTTC.

CDR3: CASSVGPGATEAFF. Here the CDR3 DNA reads TGTGCCAGCAGCGTAGGACCAGGGGCCACTGAAGCTTTCTTT. J is TRBJ1-1 and V is TRBV9, with a possible D match to TRBD1 (6 bases). This CDR3 is 14 amino acids long. V was clipped by 0 bases and J by 4 bases, with 10 bases between them. Germline V gives CDR1 SGDLS, CDR2 YYNGEE.

The sample holds a few counts of this clone. The rearrangement uses TRBV27 and TRBJ1-6; 8 bases line up with TRBD1. CDR3 size: 16 residues. Germline values: CDR1 MNHEY, CDR2 SMNVEV (reference sequence). Trimming removed 4 bases from V and 4 bases from J; junction bases left unmatched: 6. CDR3 coding DNA: TGTGCCAGCAGTTCCGCCGGACAGGGTTATAATTCACCCCTCCACTTT. It encodes CASSSAGQGYNSPLHF.

CDR3 sequence reads: CASSLGDNSSPLHF. The CDR3 DNA is TGCGCCAGCAGCTTGGGCGACAACAGCTCACCCCTCCACTTT. J is TRBJ1-6 and V is TRBV5-1; D gene unclear. The CDR3 is 14 amino acids. Germline-derived CDR1 and CDR2 are SGHRS and YFSETQ. Trimming removed 0 bases from V and 10 bases from J, with 11 bases in between.

CDR3 nucleotide sequence: TGTGCCAGCAGCTTAGATCATCTACGCATGAACACTGAAGCTTTCTTT. Its protein is CASSLDHLRMNTEAFF. The rearrangement joins TRBV11-2 to TRBJ1-1, with D unresolved. The CDR3 is 16 amino acids. The V gene's germline CDR1 is SGHAT and CDR2 FQNNGV. Between the trimmed V and J ends, which lost 0 bases and 0 bases, there was a span of 11 bases.

The V gene is TRBV7-6, the J gene TRBJ2-7, with 8 positions matching TRBD1. Trimming at V came to 5 bases and at J to 3 bases, leaving 9 bases not matched to a gene. CDR3 size: 15 residues. Germline V gene lookup returns CDR1 SGHVS and CDR2 FNYEAQ. The DNA of the CDR3 is TGTGCCAGCAGCCTTGACAGGGGAAAGAGCTACGAGCAGTACTTC. Its protein product is CASSLDRGKSYEQYF. The full variable domain, rest sourced from reference TRBV7-6 and TRBJ2-7, is GAGVSQSPRYKVTKRGQDVALRCDPISGHVSLYWYRQALGQGPEFLTYFNYEAQQDKSGLPNDRFSAERPEGSISTLTIQRTEQRDSAMYRCASSLDRGKSYEQYFGPGTRLTVT.

This clone turned up a few times. V is TRBV5-1 and J is TRBJ2-7, with TRBD2 as a possible D gene (7 bases). Germline V gene sequence: CDR1 SGHRS, CDR2 YFSETQ. Trimming left V 9 bases short and J 3 bases short, with 22 bases between. This CDR3 region has 15 residues. The CDR3 DNA sequence: TGCGCCACCCGGCCTGGGGGGGGCGCCGACTACGAGCAGTACTTC. Translation: CATRPGGGADYEQYF.

CDR3 sequence: CASSLYSYDRDIPNYGYTF. DNA for the CDR3: TGTGCCAGCAGTTTATATTCCTACGACAGGGACATCCCCAACTATGGCTACACCTTC. The chain uses TRBV27 and TRBJ1-2, with TRBD1 matching over 7 bases. The CDR3 totals 19 residues. V lost 1 base, J lost 2 bases, and 16 bases stayed unmatched. The germline CDR1 and CDR2 sequences are MNHEY and SMNVEV (reference sequence).

The DNA for the CDR3 is TGTGCCAGCAGCTTTGGGGGGAGGGGGACTGAAGCTTTCTTT. It specifies CASSFGGRGTEAFF. The V and J genes are TRBV11-2 and TRBJ1-1, with a tentative D call TRBD1 (6 bases). Trimming shortened V by 3 bases and J by 5 bases, and 13 bases separated the two germline ends. This CDR3 region has 14 residues. Germline lookup yields CDR1 SGHAT and CDR2 FQNNGV.

The chain couples TRBV29-1 to TRBJ1-1; a possible D gene is TRBD1 (5 bases). V was shortened by 4 bases and J by 7 bases, with 13 bases between the two germline ends. CDR3 length: 12 residues. Germline V gives CDR1 SQVTM, CDR2 ANQGSEA. As DNA, the CDR3 is TGCAGCGTTGTCGGGCAGGGCTATGAAGCTTTCTTT. Amino acids: CSVVGQGYEAFF.